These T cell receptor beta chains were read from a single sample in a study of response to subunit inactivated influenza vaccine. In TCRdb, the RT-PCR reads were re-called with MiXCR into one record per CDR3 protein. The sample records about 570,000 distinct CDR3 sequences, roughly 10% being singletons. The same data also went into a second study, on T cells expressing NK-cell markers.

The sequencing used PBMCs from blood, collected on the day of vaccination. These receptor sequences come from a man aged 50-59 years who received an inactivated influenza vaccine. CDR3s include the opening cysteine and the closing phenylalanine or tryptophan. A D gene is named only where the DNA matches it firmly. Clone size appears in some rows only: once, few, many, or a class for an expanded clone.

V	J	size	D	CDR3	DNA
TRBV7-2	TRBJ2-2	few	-	CASSTRRNTGELFF	TGTGCCAGCAGCACAAGACGTAACACCGGGGAGCTGTTTTTT
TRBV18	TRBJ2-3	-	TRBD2	CASSPPETSGGADPDTQYF	TGTGCCAGCTCACCACCGGAGACTAGCGGGGGGGCCGATCCAGATACGCAGTATTTT
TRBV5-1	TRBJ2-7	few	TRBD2	CASSFSGRPLEEQYF	TGCGCCAGCAGCTTTAGCGGGAGGCCCTTAGAGGAGCAGTACTTC
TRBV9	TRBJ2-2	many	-	CASSVGPTGELFF	TGTGCCAGCAGCGTAGGGCCTACCGGGGAGCTGTTTTTT
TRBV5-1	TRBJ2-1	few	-	CASSLAAAGWNEQFF	TGCGCCAGCAGCTTGGCCGCGGCGGGGTGGAATGAGCAGTTCTTC
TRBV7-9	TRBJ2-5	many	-	CASSLEGGGTQYF	TGTGCCAGCAGCTTAGAAGGTGGGGGGACCCAGTACTTC
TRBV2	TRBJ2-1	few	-	CASSEVLRGNEQFF	TGTGCCAGCAGTGAAGTTCTGAGGGGGAATGAGCAGTTCTTC
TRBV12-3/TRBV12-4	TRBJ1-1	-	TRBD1	CASSSRQGGEAFF	TGTGCCAGCAGTTCCCGACAGGGGGGTGAAGCTTTCTTT
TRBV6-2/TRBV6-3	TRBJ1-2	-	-	CASSLGPRRYGYTF	TGTGCCAGCAGTCTCGGACCCAGACGCTATGGCTACACCTTC
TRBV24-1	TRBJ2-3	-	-	CATSDLQRNTDTQYF	TGTGCCACCAGTGATTTGCAGAGGAACACAGATACGCAGTATTTT
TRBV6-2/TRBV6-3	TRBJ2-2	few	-	CASSLGTAINTGELFF	TGTGCCAGCAGTTTGGGAACAGCTATTAACACCGGGGAGCTGTTTTTT
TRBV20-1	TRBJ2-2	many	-	CSARDPPRGELFF	TGCAGTGCTAGAGATCCCCCCCGAGGGGAGCTGTTTTTT
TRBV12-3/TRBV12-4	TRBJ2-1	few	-	CASSLGGARAYNEQFF	TGTGCCAGCAGTTTAGGGGGGGCACGGGCCTACAATGAGCAGTTCTTC
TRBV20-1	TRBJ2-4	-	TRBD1	CSAPGGVENIQYF	TGCAGTGCCCCAGGGGGCGTGGAAAACATTCAGTACTTC
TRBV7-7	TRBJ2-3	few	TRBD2	CASSQTSGSIGTQYF	TGTGCCAGCAGCCAGACTAGCGGGAGTATCGGGACGCAGTATTTT
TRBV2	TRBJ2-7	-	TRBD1	CASSEGRTGVRSEQYF	TGTGCCAGCAGTGAAGGGAGGACAGGGGTTCGCAGCGAGCAGTACTTC
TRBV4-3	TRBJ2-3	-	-	CASSQDRETDTQYF	TGCGCCAGCAGCCAAGACAGGGAAACAGATACGCAGTATTTT
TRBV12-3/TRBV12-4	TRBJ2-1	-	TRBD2	CASSFRGAGGRSYNEQFF	TGTGCCAGCAGTTTCCGGGGAGCGGGGGGCCGCTCCTACAATGAGCAGTTCTTC
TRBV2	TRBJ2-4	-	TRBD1	CASSTDRVQNIQYF	TGTGCCAGCAGCACGGACAGGGTACAAAACATTCAGTACTTC
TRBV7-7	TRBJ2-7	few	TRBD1	CASSPGQGYDEQYF	TGTGCTAGCAGCCCAGGACAGGGCTACGACGAGCAGTACTTC
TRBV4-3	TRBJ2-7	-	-	CASSPRDGAYEQYF	TGCGCCAGCAGCCCGAGGGACGGCGCCTACGAGCAGTACTTC
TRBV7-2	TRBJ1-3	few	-	CASSRNLFSGNTIYF	TGTGCCAGCAGCCGTAACCTATTCTCTGGAAACACCATATATTTT
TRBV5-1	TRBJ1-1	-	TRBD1	CASSNQPQGAANTEAFF	TGCGCCAGCAGCAACCAACCTCAGGGGGCGGCGAACACTGAAGCTTTCTTT
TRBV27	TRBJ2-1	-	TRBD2	CASSSSPLSGGPRYEQFF	TGTGCCAGCAGTTCATCCCCCCTCTCGGGAGGGCCAAGATATGAGCAGTTCTTC
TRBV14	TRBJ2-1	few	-	CASRTEGPGEQFF	TGTGCCAGCCGGACCGAGGGACCGGGTGAGCAGTTCTTC
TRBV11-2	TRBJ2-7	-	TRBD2	CASSLERTSGGRSYEQYF	TGTGCCAGCAGCTTAGAGCGGACTAGCGGGGGCCGCTCCTACGAGCAGTACTTC
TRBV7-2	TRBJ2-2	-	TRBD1	CASSARQGLSTGELFF	TGTGCCAGCAGCGCCCGACAGGGGTTAAGCACCGGGGAGCTGTTTTTT
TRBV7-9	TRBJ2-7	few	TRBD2	CASSYSGTSGSYEQYF	TGTGCCAGCAGCTATTCCGGGACTAGCGGGTCCTACGAGCAGTACTTC